This T cell receptor beta chain derives from a study of tumor and adjacent non-tumor tissue in lung cancer. Of note for this clonotype: Its target is unknown. At one boundary the junction diverges from the germline segment, which might be a read error.

Regarding the study as a whole: Significantly higher TCR diversity was found in tumor than normal lung. Higher tumor TCR diversity was associated with shorter survival.

TCRbeta libraries were built with three rounds of nested PCR, modified from ARM-PCR. TCRdb processed the multiplex PCR reads anew with MiXCR; each CDR3 protein has one entry. Found here are 200,000 or so distinct CDR3 sequences, 71% of them singletons; the top ten hold under 30%. The germline CDR1 and CDR2 sequences are MNHEY and SVGEGT. The CDR3 is 14 residues long. This sample's RNA came from whole unsorted tissue. The rearrangement uses TRBV6-2 or TRBV6-3 and TRBJ2-1; D perhaps matches TRBD1 (6 bases). The clonotype was recovered from a man aged 60 to 75 with non-small cell lung cancer. Sequenced material: lung tumor tissue. The CDR3: CASSSDSFYNELLF. DNA for the CDR3: TGTGCCAGCAGCTCGGACAGTTTCTACAATGAGCTGCTCTTC.